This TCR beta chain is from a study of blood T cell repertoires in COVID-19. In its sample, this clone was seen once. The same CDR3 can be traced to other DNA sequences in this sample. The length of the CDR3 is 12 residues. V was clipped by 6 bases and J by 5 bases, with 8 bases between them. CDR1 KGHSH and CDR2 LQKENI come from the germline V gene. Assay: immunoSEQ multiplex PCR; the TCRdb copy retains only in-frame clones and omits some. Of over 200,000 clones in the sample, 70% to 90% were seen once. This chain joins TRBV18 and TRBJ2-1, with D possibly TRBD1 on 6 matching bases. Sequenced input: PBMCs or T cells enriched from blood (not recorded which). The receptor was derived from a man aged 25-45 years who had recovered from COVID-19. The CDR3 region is CASSRTDNEQFF. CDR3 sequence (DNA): TGTGCCAGCTCCCGGACAGACAATGAGCAGTTCTTC.